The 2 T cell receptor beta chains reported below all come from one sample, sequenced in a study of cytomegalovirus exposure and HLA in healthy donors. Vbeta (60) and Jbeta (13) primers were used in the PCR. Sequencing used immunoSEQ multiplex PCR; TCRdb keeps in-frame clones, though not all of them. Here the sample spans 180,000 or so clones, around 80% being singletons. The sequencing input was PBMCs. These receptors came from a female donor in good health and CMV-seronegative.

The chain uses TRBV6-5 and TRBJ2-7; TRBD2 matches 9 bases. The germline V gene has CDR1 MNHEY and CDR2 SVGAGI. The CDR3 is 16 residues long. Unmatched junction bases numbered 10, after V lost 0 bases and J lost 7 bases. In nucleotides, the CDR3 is TGTGCCAGCAGTTACTCAGGCGGGGGGGCCTCGAGGGAGCAGTACTTC. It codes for CASSYSGGGASREQYF.

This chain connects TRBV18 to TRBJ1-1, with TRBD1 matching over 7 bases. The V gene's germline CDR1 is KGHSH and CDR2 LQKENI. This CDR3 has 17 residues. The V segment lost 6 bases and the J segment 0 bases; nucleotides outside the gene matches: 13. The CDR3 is CASSHEVQGSLNTEAFF. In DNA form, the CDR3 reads TGTGCCAGCTCGCATGAGGTACAGGGGAGCCTGAACACTGAAGCTTTCTTT.